Listed here is a single TCR beta chain. Germline loops: CDR1 SGHRS, CDR2 YFSETQ. V lost 0 bases, J lost 0 bases, and 7 bases lay in between. The CDR3 totals 14 residues. These data originate in a study of T cell repertoires in cytomegalovirus infection. Across the study: From public TCR beta signatures came an indication of both CMV infection and matching HLA type.

TCRdb re-derived calls from the reads in MiXCR, one entry per CDR3 protein. The data contain 150,000 to 200,000 distinct CDR3 sequences, approximately 15% of them singletons. The sequencing sample was made of PBMCs. The chain carries TRBV5-1 and TRBJ2-7; D remains unclear. The receptor was isolated from a human donor in good health (CMV status not recorded). Some clones in this sample may be carry-over from other donors' samples. CDR3 DNA: TGCGCCAGCAGCTTGGATGGTAACTCCTACGAGCAGTACTTC. The encoded protein is CASSLDGNSYEQYF.